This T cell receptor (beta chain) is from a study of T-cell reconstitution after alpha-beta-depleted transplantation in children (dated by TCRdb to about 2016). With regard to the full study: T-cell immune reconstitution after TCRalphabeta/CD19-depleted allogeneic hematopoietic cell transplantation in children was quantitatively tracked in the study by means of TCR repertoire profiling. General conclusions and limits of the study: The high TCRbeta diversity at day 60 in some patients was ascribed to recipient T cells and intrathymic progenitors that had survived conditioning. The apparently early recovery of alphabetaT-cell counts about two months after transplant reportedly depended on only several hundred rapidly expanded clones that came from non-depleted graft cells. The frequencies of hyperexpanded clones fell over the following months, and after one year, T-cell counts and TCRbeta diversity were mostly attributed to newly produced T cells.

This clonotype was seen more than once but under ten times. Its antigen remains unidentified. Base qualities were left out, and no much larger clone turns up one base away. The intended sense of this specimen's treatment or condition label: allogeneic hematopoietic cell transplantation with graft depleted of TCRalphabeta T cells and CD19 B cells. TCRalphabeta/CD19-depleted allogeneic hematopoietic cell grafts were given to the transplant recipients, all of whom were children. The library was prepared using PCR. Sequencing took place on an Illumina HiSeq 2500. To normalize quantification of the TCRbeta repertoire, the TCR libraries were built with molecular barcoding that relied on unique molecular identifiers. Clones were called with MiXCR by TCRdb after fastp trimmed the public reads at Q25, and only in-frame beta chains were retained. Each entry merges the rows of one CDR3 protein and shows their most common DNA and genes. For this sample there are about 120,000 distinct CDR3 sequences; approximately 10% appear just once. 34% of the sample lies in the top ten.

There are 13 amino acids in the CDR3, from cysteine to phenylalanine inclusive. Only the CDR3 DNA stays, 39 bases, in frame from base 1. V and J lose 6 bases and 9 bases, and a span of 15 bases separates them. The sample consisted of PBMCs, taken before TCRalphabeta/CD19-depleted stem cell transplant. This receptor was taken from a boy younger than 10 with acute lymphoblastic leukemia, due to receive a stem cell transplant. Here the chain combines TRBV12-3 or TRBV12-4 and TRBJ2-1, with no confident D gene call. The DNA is TGTGCCAGCAGCCCCAGCGCATCAGGTGAGCAGTTCTTC. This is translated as CASSPSASGEQFF.